The clone carrying this T cell receptor beta chain was picked up a small number of times. Its antigen is unidentified. The isolated RNA, all of it, was reverse transcribed, so expressed TCRB transcripts were what got sequenced. About 3.7 million reads per sample were averaged for naive, central memory and regulatory samples. TCRdb's copy holds only in-frame clones and misses some; the assay was immunoSEQ multiplex PCR. The sample yields 400,000 to 550,000 clones, approximately 10% seen once. V was clipped by 3 bases and J by 5 bases, with 17 bases between them. The germline gives CDR1 GTSNPN, CDR2 SVGIG (reference sequence). The CDR3 extends over 15 amino acids. The data originate from a study of beta chain features in type 1 diabetes. Study in general: Taken together, all samples contributed 107,917,701 examined sorted cells. Regarding the study as a whole: When VDJ junctions were examined, type 1 diabetes patients showed fewer insertions and more deletions.

CD4+ cells of the naive, central memory, regulatory and stem cell-like memory types were sorted via CD45RO/CCR7/CD25/CD127/CD95/CD27. The chain links TRBV30 to TRBJ2-1; no reliable D call. The TCR was taken from a woman aged 18 to 35 in good health. The sequenced sample was naive CD4+ T cells from blood. The CDR3 is CAWSQDRVGNNEQFF. The CDR3 DNA sequence: TGTGCCTGGAGCCAGGATCGGGTGGGGAACAATGAGCAGTTCTTC.